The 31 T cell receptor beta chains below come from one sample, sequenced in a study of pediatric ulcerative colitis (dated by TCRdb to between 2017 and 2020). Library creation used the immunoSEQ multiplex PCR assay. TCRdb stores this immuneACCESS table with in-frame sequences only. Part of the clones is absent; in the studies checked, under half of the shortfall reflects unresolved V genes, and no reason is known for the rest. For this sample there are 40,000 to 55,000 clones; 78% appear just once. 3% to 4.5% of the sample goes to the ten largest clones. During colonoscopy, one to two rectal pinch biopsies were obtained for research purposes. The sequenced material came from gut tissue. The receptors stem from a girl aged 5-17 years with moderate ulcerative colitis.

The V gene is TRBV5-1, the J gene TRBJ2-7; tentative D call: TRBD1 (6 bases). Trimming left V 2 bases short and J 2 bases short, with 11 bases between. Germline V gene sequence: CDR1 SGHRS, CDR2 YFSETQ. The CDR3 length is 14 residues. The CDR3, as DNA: TGCGCCAGCAGCTTTGTCGGACAGACCTACGAGCAGTACTTC. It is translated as CASSFVGQTYEQYF.

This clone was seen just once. This CDR3 is CASSLGQGARNEKLFF. The CDR3 DNA sequence: TGCGCCAGCAGCTTGGGTCAGGGGGCGAGAAATGAAAAACTGTTTTTT. The genes are TRBV5-1 and TRBJ1-4, with 8 bases fitting TRBD1. The germline V gene has CDR1 SGHRS and CDR2 YFSETQ. The CDR3 runs to 16 residues. Unmatched junction bases numbered 6, after V lost 0 bases and J lost 5 bases. Full variable domain (remainder filled in from reference TRBV5-1 and TRBJ1-4): KAGVTQTPRYLIKTRGQQVTLSCSPISGHRSVSWYQQTPGQGLQFLFEYFSETQRNKGNFPGRFSGRQFSNSRSEMNVSTLELGDSALYLCASSLGQGARNEKLFFGSGTQLSVL.

CDR3 nucleotides: TGTGCCAGCAGCGACCGGGACGAGGATCCCCTCAATGAAAAACTGTTTTTT. Amino acids: CASSDRDEDPLNEKLFF. The J gene is TRBJ1-4, the V gene TRBV9; TRBD1 is a possible D gene (5 bases). Germline CDR1 reads SGDLS; CDR2 reads YYNGEE. CDR3 length: 17 residues. The germline V and J ends were trimmed by 3 bases and 5 bases, with 20 bases remaining between them.

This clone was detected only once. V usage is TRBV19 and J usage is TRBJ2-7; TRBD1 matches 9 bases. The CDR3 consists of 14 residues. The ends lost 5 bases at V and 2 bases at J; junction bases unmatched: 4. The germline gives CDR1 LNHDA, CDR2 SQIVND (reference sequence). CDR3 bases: TGTGCCAGTAGTCCGGGACAGGGAACCTACGAGCAGTACTTC. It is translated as CASSPGQGTYEQYF.

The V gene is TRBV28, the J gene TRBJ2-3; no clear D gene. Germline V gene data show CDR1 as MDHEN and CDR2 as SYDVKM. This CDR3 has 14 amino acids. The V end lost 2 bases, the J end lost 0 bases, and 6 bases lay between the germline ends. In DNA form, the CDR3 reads TGTGCCAGCAGTTTAGTCCAGAGCACAGATACGCAGTATTTT. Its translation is CASSLVQSTDTQYF.

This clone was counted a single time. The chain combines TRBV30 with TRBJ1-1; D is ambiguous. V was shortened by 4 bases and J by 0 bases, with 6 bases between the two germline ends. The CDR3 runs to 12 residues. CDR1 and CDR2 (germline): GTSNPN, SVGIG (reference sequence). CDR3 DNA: TGTGCCTGGAACCGGATGAACACTGAAGCTTTCTTT. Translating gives CAWNRMNTEAFF.

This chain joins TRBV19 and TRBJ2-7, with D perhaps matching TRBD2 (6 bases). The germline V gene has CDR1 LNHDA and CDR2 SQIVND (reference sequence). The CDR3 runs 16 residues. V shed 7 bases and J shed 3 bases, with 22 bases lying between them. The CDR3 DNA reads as TGTGCCAGTAACCCTTCGACCGGGGGACCCTACTACGAGCAGTACTTC. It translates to CASNPSTGGPYYEQYF.

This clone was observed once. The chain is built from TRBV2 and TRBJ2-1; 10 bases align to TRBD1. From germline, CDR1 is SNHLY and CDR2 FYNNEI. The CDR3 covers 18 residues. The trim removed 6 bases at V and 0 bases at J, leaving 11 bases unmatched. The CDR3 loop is CASSVPGQGSGSYNEQFF. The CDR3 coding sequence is TGTGCCAGCAGCGTCCCGGGACAGGGGTCGGGCTCCTACAATGAGCAGTTCTTC.

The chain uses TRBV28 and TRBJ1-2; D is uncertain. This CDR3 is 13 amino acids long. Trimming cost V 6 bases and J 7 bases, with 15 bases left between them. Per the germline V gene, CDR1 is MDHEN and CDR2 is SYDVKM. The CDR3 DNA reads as TGTGCCAGCAGCTTCCTGGGTGAGGGTGGCTACACCTTC. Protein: CASSFLGEGGYTF.

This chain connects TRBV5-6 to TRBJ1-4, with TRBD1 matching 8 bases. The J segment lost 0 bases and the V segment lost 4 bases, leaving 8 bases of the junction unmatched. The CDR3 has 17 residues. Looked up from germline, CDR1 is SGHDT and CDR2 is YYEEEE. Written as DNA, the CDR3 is TGTGCCAGCAGCGGGCAGACAGGGGACGCAACTAATGAAAAACTGTTTTTT. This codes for CASSGQTGDATNEKLFF. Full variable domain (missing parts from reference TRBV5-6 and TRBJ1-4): DAGVTQSPTHLIKTRGQQVTLRCSPKSGHDTVSWYQQALGQGPQFIFQYYEEEERQRGNFPDRFSGHQFPNYSSELNVNALLLGDSALYLCASSGQTGDATNEKLFFGSGTQLSVL.

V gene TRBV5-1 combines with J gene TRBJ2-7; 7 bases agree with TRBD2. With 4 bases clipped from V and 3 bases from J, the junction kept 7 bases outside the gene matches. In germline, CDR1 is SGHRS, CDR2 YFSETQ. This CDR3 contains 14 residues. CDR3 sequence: CASSPRLADYEQYF. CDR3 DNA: TGCGCCAGCAGCCCCCGACTAGCCGACTACGAGCAGTACTTC.

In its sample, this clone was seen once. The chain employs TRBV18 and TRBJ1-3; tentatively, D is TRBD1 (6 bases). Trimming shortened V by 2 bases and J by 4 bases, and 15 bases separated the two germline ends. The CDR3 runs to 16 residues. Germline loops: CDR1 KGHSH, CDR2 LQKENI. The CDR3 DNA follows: TGTGCCAGCTCACCAATTGCCCCAGGGGCAGGAAACACCATATATTTT. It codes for CASSPIAPGAGNTIYF.

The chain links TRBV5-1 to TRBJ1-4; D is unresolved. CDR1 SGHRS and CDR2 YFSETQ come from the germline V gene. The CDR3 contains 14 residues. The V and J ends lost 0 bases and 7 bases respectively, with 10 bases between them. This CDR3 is CASSLGEPGEKLFF. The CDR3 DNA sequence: TGCGCCAGCAGCTTGGGGGAACCGGGTGAAAAACTGTTTTTT. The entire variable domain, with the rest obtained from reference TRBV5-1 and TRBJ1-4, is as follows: KAGVTQTPRYLIKTRGQQVTLSCSPISGHRSVSWYQQTPGQGLQFLFEYFSETQRNKGNFPGRFSGRQFSNSRSEMNVSTLELGDSALYLCASSLGEPGEKLFFGSGTQLSVL.

Here the CDR3 reads CASVQRYEQYF. The DNA for the CDR3 is TGTGCCAGCGTCCAGCGCTACGAGCAGTACTTC. The rearrangement joins TRBV28 to TRBJ2-7; D is undetermined. Trimming pared 8 bases from V and 3 bases from J, leaving 8 bases between. Germline V CDR1 and CDR2: MDHEN, SYDVKM. CDR3 length: 11 amino acids.

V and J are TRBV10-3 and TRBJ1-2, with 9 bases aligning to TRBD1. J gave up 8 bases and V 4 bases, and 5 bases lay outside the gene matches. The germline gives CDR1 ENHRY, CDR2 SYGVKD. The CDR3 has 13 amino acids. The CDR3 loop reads CAISGGQGTGYTF. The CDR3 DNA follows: TGTGCCATCAGTGGGGGACAGGGTACGGGCTACACCTTC.

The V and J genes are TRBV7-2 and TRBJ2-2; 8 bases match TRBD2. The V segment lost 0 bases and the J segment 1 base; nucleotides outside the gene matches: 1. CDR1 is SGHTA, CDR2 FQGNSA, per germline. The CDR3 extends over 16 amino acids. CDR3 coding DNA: TGTGCCAGCAGCTTAGCACTAGCGGTGAACACCGGGGAGCTGTTTTTT. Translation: CASSLALAVNTGELFF.

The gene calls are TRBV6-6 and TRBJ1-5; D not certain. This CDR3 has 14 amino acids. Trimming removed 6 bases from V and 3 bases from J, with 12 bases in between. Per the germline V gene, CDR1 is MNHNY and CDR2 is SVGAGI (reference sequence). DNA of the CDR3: TGTGCCAGCAGGGATTCGGGTTTCAATCAGCCCCAGCATTTT. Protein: CASRDSGFNQPQHF.

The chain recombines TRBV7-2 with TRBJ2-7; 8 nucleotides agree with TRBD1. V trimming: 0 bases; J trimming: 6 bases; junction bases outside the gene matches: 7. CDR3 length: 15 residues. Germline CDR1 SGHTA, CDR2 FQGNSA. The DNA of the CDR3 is TGTGCCAGCAGCTTAGCCGGGACAGGTCTTTCCGAGCAGTACTTC. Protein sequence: CASSLAGTGLSEQYF.

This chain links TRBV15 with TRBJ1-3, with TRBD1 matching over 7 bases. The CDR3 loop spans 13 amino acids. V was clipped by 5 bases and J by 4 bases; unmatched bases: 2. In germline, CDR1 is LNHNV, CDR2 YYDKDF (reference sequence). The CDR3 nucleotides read TGTGCCACCAGCTGGGGACAGGGAAACACCATATATTTT. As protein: CATSWGQGNTIYF.

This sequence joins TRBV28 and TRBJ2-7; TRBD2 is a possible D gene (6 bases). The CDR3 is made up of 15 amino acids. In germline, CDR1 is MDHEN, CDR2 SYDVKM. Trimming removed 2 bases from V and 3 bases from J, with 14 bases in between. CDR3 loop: CASSLGHGGNYEQYF. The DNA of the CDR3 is TGTGCCAGCAGTTTAGGACACGGCGGGAACTACGAGCAGTACTTC. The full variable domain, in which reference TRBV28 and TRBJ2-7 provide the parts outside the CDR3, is DVKVTQSSRYLVKRTGEKVFLECVQDMDHENMFWYRQDPGLGLRLIYFSYDVKMKEKGDIPEGYSVSREKKERFSLILESASTNQTSMYLCASSLGHGGNYEQYFGPGTRLTVT.

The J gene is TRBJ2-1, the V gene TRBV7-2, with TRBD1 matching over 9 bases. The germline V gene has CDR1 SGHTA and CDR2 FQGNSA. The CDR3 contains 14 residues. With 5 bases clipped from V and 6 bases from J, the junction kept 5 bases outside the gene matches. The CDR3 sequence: CASSGTGLGNEQFF. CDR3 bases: TGTGCCAGCAGCGGGACAGGGTTAGGCAATGAGCAGTTCTTC. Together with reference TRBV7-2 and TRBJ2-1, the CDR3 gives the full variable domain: GAGVSQSPSNKVTEKGKDVELRCDPISGHTALYWYRQSLGQGLEFLIYFQGNSAPDKSGLPSDRFSAERTGGSVSTLTIQRTQQEDSAVYLCASSGTGLGNEQFFGPGTRLTVL.

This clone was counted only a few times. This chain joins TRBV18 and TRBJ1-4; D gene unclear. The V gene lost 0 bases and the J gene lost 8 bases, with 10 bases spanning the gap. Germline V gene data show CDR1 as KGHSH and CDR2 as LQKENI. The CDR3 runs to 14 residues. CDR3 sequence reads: CASSPPDLGEKLFF. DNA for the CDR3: TGTGCCAGCTCACCACCGGACCTGGGGGAAAAACTGTTTTTT.

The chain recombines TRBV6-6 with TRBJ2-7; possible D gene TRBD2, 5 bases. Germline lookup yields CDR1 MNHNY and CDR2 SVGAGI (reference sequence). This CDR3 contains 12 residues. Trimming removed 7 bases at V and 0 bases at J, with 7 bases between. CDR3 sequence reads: CASTRGSYEQYF. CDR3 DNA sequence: TGTGCCAGCACTCGGGGCTCCTACGAGCAGTACTTC.

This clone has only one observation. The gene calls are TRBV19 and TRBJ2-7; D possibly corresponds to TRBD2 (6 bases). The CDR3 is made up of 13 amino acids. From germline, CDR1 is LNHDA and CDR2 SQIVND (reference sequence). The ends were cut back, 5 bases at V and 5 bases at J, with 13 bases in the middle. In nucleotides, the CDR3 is TGTGCCAGTAGTGCCGCCGGGGGTAACGAGCAGTACTTC. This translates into CASSAAGGNEQYF.

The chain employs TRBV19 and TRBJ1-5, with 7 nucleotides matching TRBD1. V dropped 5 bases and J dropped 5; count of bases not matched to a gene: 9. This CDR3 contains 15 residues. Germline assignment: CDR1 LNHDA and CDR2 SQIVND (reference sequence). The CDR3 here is CASSGENRGYQPQHF. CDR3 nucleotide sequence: TGTGCCAGTAGTGGAGAGAACAGGGGCTATCAGCCCCAGCATTTT. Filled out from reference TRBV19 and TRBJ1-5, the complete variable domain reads DGGITQSPKYLFRKEGQNVTLSCEQNLNHDAMYWYRQDPGQGLRLIYYSQIVNDFQKGDIAEGYSVSREKKESFPLTVTSAQKNPTAFYLCASSGENRGYQPQHFGDGTRLSIL.

The CDR3 protein is CASSATRVNTEAFF. In nucleotides, the CDR3 is TGTGCCAGCAGTGCTACCAGGGTGAACACTGAAGCTTTCTTT. The V and J genes are TRBV6-1 and TRBJ1-1, with TRBD1 as a possible D gene (5 bases). Germline CDR1 MNHNS, CDR2 SASEGT. V was pared by 4 bases and J by 0 bases, with 9 bases between. The CDR3 has 14 amino acids.

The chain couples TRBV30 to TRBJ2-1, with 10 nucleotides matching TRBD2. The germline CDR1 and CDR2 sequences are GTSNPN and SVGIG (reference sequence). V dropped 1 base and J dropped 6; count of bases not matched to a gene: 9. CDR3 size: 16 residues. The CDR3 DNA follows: TGTGCCTGGAGTGGGCCTAGCGGGAGCTTAGGCAATGAGCAGTTCTTC. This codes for CAWSGPSGSLGNEQFF.

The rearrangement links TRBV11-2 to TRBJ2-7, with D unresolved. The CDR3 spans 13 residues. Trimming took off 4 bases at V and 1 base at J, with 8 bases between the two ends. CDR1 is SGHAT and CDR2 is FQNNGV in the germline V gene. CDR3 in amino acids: CASSYSRSYEQYF. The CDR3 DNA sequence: TGTGCCAGCAGCTATTCTAGGTCCTACGAGCAGTACTTC.

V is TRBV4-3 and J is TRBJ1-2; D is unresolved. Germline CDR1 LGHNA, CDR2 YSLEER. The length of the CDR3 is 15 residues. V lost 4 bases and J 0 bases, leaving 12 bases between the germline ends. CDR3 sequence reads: CASSPGERANYGYTF. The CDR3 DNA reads TGCGCCAGCAGCCCCGGCGAACGGGCTAACTATGGCTACACCTTC.

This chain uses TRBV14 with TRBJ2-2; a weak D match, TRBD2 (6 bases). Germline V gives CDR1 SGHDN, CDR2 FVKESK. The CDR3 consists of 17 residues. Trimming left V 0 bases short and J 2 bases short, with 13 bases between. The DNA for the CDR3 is TGTGCCAGCAGCCAAGATCAACTAGCTGCTAACACCGGGGAGCTGTTTTTT. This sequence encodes CASSQDQLAANTGELFF.

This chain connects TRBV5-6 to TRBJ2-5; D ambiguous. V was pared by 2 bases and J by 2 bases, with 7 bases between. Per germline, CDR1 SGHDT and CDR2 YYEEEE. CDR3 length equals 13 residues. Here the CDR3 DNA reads TGTGCCAGCAGCTTCCAGAATCAAGAGACCCAGTACTTC. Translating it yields CASSFQNQETQYF.